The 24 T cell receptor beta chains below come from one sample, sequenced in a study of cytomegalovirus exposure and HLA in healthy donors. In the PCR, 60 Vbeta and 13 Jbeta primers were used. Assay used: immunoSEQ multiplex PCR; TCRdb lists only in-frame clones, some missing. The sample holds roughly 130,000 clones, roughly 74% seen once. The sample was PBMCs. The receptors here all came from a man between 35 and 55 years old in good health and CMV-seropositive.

The DNA of the CDR3 is TGTGCCACCAGCAGAGATGTCGGACTGTCCTACAATGAGCAGTTCTTC. It yields the protein CATSRDVGLSYNEQFF. The V gene is TRBV15, the J gene TRBJ2-1; TRBD2 might be the D (5 bases). V shed 0 bases and J shed 1 base, with 10 bases lying between them. The CDR3 covers 16 residues. Germline V CDR1 and CDR2: LNHNV, YYDKDF (reference sequence).

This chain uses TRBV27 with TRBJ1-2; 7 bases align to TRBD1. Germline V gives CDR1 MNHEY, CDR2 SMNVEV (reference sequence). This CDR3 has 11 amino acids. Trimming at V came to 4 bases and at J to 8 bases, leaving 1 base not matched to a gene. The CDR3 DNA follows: TGTGCCAGCAGTTCCAGGGGGGGCTACACCTTC. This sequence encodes CASSSRGGYTF.

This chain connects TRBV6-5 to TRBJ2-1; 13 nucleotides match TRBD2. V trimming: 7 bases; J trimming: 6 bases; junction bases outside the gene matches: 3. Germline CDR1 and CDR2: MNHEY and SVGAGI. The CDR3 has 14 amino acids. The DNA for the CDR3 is TGTGCCAGCACTCGACTAGCGGGGGGCAATGAGCAGTTCTTC. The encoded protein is CASTRLAGGNEQFF.

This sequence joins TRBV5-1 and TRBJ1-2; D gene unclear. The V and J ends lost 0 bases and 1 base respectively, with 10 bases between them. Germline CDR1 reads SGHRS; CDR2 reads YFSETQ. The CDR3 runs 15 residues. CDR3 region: CASSLGRNLNYGYTF. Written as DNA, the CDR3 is TGCGCCAGCAGCTTGGGGCGGAACCTTAACTATGGCTACACCTTC.

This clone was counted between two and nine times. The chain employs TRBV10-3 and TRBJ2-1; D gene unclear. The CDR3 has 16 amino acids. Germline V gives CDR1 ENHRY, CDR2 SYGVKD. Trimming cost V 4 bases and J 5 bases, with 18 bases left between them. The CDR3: CAISVLTTPTNNEQFF. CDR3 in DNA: TGTGCCATCAGTGTACTAACCACCCCTACCAACAATGAGCAGTTCTTC.

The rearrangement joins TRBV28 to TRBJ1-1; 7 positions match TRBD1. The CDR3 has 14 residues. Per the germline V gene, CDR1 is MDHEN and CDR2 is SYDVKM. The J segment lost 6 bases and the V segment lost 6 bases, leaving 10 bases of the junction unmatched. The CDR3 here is CASRPPGQRAEAFF. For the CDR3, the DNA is TGTGCCAGCAGGCCACCGGGACAGAGGGCTGAAGCTTTCTTT.

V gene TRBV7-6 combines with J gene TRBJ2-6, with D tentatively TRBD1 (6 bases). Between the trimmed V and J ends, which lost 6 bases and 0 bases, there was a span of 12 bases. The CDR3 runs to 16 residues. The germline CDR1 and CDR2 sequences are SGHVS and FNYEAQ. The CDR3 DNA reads TGTGCCAGCAGGGGGGCAGCGGTCTCTGGGGCCAACGTCCTGACTTTC. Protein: CASRGAAVSGANVLTF. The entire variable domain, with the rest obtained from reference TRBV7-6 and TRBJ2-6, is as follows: GAGVSQSPRYKVTKRGQDVALRCDPISGHVSLYWYRQALGQGPEFLTYFNYEAQQDKSGLPNDRFSAERPEGSISTLTIQRTEQRDSAMYRCASRGAAVSGANVLTFGAGSRLTVL.

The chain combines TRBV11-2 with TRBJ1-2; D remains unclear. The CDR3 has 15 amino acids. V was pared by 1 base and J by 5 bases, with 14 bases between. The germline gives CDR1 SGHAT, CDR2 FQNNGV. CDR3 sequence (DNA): TGTGCCAGCAGCTTAGGATCCGGACTATTATATGGCTACACCTTC. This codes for CASSLGSGLLYGYTF.

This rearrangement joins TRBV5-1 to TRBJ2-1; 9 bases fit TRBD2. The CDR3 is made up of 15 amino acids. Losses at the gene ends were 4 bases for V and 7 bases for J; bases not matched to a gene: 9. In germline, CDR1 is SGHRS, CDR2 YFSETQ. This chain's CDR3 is CASSLTSGFSNEQFF. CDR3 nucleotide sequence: TGCGCCAGCAGCCTGACTAGCGGTTTCTCAAATGAGCAGTTCTTC.

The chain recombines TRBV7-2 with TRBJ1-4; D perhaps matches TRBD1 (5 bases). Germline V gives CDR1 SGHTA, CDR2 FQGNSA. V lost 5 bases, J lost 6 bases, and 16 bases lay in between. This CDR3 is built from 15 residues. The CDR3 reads CASSPRPQGDEKLFF. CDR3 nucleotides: TGTGCCAGCAGCCCAAGGCCCCAAGGGGATGAAAAACTGTTTTTT.

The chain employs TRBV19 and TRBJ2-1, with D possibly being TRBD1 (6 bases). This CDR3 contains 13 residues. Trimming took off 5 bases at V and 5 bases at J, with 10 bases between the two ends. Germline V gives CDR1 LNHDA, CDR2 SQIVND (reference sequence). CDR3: CASSPQGNNEQFF. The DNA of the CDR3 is TGTGCCAGTAGTCCACAGGGAAACAATGAGCAGTTCTTC.

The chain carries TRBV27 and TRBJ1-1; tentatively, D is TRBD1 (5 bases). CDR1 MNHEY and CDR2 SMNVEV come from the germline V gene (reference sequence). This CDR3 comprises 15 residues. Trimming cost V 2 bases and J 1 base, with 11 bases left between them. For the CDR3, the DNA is TGTGCCAGCAGTTTACTCCGGGGGACGAACACTGAAGCTTTCTTT. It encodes CASSLLRGTNTEAFF.

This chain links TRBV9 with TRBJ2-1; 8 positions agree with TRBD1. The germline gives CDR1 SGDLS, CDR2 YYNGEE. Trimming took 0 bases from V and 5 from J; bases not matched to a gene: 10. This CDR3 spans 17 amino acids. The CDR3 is CASSVEFDGQGNNEQFF. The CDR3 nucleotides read TGTGCCAGCAGCGTAGAGTTCGACGGACAGGGAAACAATGAGCAGTTCTTC.

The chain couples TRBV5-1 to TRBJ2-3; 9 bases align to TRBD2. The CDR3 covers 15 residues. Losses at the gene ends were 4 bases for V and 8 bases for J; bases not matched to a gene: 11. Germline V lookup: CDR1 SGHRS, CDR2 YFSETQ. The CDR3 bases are TGCGCCAGCAGCCCGCAGGGACTAGCAACCCCTACGCAGTATTTT. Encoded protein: CASSPQGLATPTQYF.

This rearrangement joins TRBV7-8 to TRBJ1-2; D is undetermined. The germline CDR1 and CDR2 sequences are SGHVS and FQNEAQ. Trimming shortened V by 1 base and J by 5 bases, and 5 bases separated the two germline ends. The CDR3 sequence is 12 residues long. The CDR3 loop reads CASSLDLYGYTF. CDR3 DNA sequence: TGTGCCAGCAGCTTAGATTTATATGGCTACACCTTC.

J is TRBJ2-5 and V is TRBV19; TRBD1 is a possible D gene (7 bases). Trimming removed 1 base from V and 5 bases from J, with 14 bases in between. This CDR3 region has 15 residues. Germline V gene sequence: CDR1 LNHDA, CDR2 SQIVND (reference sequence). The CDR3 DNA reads TGTGCCAGTAGTATAGGTACAGGGGCGGGGGAGACCCAGTACTTC. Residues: CASSIGTGAGETQYF. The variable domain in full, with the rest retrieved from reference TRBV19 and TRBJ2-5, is DGGITQSPKYLFRKEGQNVTLSCEQNLNHDAMYWYRQDPGQGLRLIYYSQIVNDFQKGDIAEGYSVSREKKESFPLTVTSAQKNPTAFYLCASSIGTGAGETQYFGPGTRLLVL.

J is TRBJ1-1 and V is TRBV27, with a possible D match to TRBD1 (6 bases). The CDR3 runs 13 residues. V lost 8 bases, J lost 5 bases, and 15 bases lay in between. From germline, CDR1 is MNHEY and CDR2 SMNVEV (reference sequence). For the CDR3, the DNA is TGTGCCAGCTCTACAGGGACGGGAACTGAAGCTTTCTTT. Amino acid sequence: CASSTGTGTEAFF.

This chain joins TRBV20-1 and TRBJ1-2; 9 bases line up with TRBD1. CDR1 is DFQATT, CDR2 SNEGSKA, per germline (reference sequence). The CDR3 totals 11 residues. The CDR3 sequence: CSGTGGKGYTF. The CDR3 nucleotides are TGCAGCGGAACAGGGGGCAAGGGCTACACCTTC.

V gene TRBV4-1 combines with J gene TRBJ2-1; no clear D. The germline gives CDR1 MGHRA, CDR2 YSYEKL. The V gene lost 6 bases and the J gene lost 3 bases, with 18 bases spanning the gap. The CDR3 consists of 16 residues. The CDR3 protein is CASRTYSSSHYNEQFF. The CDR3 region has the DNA TGCGCCAGCAGAACCTACTCTAGTAGTCACTACAATGAGCAGTTCTTC.

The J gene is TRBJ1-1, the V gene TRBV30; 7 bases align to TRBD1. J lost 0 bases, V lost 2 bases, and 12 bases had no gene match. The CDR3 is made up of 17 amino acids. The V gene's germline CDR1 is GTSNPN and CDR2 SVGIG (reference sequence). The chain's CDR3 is CAWSRIGGGRMNTEAFF. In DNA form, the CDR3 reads TGTGCCTGGAGTCGAATAGGGGGCGGACGAATGAACACTGAAGCTTTCTTT.

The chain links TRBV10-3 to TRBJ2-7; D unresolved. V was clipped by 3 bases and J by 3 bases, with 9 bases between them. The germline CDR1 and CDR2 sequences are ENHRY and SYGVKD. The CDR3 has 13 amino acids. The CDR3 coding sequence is TGTGCCATCAGTGACAGTCTCGACTACGAGCAGTACTTC. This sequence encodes CAISDSLDYEQYF.

This CDR3 reads CASSLGVGQSSYEQYF. CDR3 nucleotide sequence: TGTGCCAGCAGCTTAGGGGTCGGACAGAGCTCCTACGAGCAGTACTTC. The chain couples TRBV7-9 to TRBJ2-7; perhaps TRBD1 as D (6 bases). The germline V gene encodes CDR1 SEHNR and CDR2 FQNEAQ (reference sequence). V dropped 1 base and J dropped 0 bases, with 13 bases sitting between them. CDR3 length: 16 amino acids.

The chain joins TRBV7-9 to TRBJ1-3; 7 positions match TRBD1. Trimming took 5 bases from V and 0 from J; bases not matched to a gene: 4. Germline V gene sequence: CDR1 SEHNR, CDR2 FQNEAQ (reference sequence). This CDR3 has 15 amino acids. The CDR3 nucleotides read TGTGCCAGCAGCCTCGGGACAGACTCTGGAAACACCATATATTTT. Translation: CASSLGTDSGNTIYF.

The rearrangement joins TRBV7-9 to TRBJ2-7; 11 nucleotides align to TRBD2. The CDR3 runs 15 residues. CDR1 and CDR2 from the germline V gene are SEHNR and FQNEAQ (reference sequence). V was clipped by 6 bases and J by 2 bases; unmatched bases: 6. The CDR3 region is CASSPLAGGTYEQYF. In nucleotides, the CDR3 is TGTGCCAGCAGTCCCCTAGCGGGGGGAACCTACGAGCAGTACTTC.